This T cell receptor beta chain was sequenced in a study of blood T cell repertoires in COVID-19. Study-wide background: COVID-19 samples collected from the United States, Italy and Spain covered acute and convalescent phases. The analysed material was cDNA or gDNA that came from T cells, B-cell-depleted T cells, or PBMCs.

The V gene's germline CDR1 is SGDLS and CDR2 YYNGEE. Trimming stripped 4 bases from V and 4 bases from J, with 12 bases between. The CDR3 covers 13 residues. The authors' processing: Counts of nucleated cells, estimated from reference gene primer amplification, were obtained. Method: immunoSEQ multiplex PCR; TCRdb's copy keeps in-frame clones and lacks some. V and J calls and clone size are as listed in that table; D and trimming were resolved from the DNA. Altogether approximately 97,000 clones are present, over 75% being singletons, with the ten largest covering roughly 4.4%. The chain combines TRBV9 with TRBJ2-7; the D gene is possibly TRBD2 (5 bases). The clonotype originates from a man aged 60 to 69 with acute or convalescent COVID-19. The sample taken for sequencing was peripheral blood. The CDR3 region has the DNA TGTGCCAGCAGCTTAGGACGGGGATACGAGCAGTACTTC. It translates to CASSLGRGYEQYF.